This T cell receptor beta chain originates from a study of blood T cell repertoires in COVID-19 (dated by TCRdb to the early 2020s). Background on the whole study: Samples from collaborators originated in the United States, Italy and Spain and spanned both the acute and convalescent phases of COVID-19. A de-identified subject ID, COVID-19 status, age in years and sex were almost always included in the sample metadata. Subjects who had been exposed to COVID-19, were actively infected with it, or had recovered from it provided the deeply sampled blood TCRbeta repertoires that made up the dataset. The material from the prospective study consisted of cDNA or gDNA derived from T cells, B-cell-depleted T cells, or PBMCs. The repertoires were released in a freely available public database intended as a resource for research on the immune response to SARS-CoV-2. Samples came from the ongoing ImmuneRACE study (first 160 participants) plus 1,254 subjects from 6 global collaborators. Where HLA class I and class II types were available, the types were taken from metadata supplied by the sample provider, not from assay-based typing. The paper's findings and limits, for the study overall: The quantity of clinical and demographic metadata differed by source and by participant and was supplied without curation.

The germline V gene yields SGHRS for CDR1 and YFSETQ for CDR2. Including the terminal cysteine and phenylalanine, the CDR3 comprises 16 residues. Only the CDR3 portion is preserved as DNA: 48 bases, with reading frame beginning at the first base. V has 4 bases trimmed and J has 0 bases trimmed; junction bases matching no gene number 7. Whole blood was collected in K2EDTA tubes by collaborating institutions according to the institutions' own protocols. For TCRbeta analysis, collaborators shipped samples as frozen whole blood, isolated PBMCs, or DNA extracted from either of those sample types. In regard to this clone: Its antigen is currently not known. The record has no base qualities; no much larger clone is one base away.

The immunoSEQ Assay, a bias-controlled multiplex PCR, was used to amplify TCRbeta CDR3 regions from genomic DNA. Per the source publication's procedure: Within the assay, amplification of reference gene primers was used to estimate how many nucleated cells each sample contained. To quantify the absolute abundance of each unique TCRbeta CDR3 rearrangement, sequence reads were collapsed and filtered. For each sample, productive Simpson clonality was calculated as the square root of Simpson's diversity index over productive rearrangements. In its TCRdb copy, this immuneACCESS table keeps in-frame sequences only and misses some clones. Where compared with another copy, unresolved V genes explain less than half of these, and the others have no known cause. That table furnishes V, J and clone size, whereas the DNA furnished D and trimming. The sample table contains approximately 220,000 clones; only one count was recorded for approximately 90% of them. In total, the top ten clones hold almost 4.5% of the sample.

The receptor comes from a man aged 50-60 years with acute or convalescent COVID-19. The V gene is TRBV5-1 and the J gene is TRBJ2-5, and TRBD1 matches 9 of the central bases. The sample comprised peripheral blood. The CDR3 in this case is CASSTGQGWDQETQYF. The DNA is as follows: TGCGCCAGCAGCACAGGACAGGGGTGGGACCAAGAGACCCAGTACTTC.